These 18 T cell receptor beta chains were sequenced from one sample in a study of cytomegalovirus exposure and HLA in healthy donors. The PCR employed 60 Vbeta primers together with 13 Jbeta primers. Clones were sequenced by immunoSEQ multiplex PCR, and TCRdb holds only the in-frame ones, with some missing. The table lists approximately 200,000 clones, roughly 80% of them singletons. The sequencing input was PBMCs. The receptor source for this set is a girl aged 2-10 years in good health and CMV-seronegative.

This chain connects TRBV14 to TRBJ2-6, with D maybe TRBD2 (5 bases). The V and J ends lost 4 bases and 2 bases respectively, with 15 bases between them. The germline CDR1 and CDR2 sequences are SGHDN and FVKESK. The CDR3 covers 17 residues. The CDR3 DNA reads as TGTGCCAGCAGCCGGGCTCTGCGGGCCGCTGGGGCCAACGTCCTGACTTTC. It yields the protein CASSRALRAAGANVLTF.

This rearrangement joins TRBV6-1 to TRBJ2-5; TRBD2 might be the D (5 bases). Germline CDR1 and CDR2: MNHNS and SASEGT. V shed 6 bases and J shed 5 bases, with 13 bases lying between them. The CDR3 covers 13 residues. The CDR3: CASSVGRGETQYF. The CDR3, as DNA: TGTGCCAGCAGCGTAGGACGAGGGGAGACCCAGTACTTC.

There are a few counts of this clone. The chain carries TRBV6-1 and TRBJ1-2, with no clear D. The germline gives CDR1 MNHNS, CDR2 SASEGT. Between the trimmed V and J ends, which lost 2 bases and 4 bases, there was a span of 17 bases. The CDR3 sequence is 16 residues long. This CDR3 reads CASSEPVSPGPYGYTF. DNA for the CDR3: TGTGCCAGCAGTGAACCCGTGAGTCCTGGGCCCTATGGCTACACCTTC.

CDR3 loop: CASSLDQVTSEYEQYF. CDR3 nucleotide sequence: TGTGCCAGCAGCTTAGATCAGGTGACTAGCGAGTACGAGCAGTACTTC. The genes are TRBV11-2 and TRBJ2-7, with TRBD2 identical over 8 bases. Germline CDR1 SGHAT, CDR2 FQNNGV. The V and J ends lost 0 bases and 4 bases, in that order; junction bases with no gene match: 8. This CDR3 has 16 amino acids.

The rearrangement links TRBV4-2 to TRBJ1-2; a weak D match, TRBD1 (6 bases). CDR1 is LGHNA and CDR2 is YNFKEQ in the germline V gene. V gave up 0 bases and J gave up 4 bases, with 15 bases separating them. This CDR3 is 16 amino acids long. CDR3 DNA: TGTGCCAGCAGCCAAGATACAGGGAAAAAGTCCTATGGCTACACCTTC. Its translation is CASSQDTGKKSYGYTF.

This chain links TRBV6-5 with TRBJ1-4; D remains ambiguous. Germline CDR1 and CDR2: MNHEY and SVGAGI. The CDR3 sequence is 14 residues long. Trimming shortened V by 6 bases and J by 3 bases, and 11 bases separated the two germline ends. As DNA, the CDR3 is TGTGCCAGCAGCCGTGGACTGCCTAATGAAAAACTGTTTTTT. This translates into CASSRGLPNEKLFF.

The chain joins TRBV7-9 to TRBJ2-7, with 8 positions matching TRBD2. V was clipped by 3 bases and J by 1 base; unmatched bases: 8. Per the germline V gene, CDR1 is SEHNR and CDR2 is FQNEAQ (reference sequence). The CDR3 sequence is 16 residues long. CDR3 region: CASSFGGASGSYEQYF. In DNA, the CDR3 is TGTGCCAGCAGCTTCGGGGGGGCTAGCGGATCCTACGAGCAGTACTTC.

The chain joins TRBV7-8 to TRBJ2-6, with TRBD2 as a possible D gene (5 bases). V gave up 4 bases and J gave up 0 bases, with 13 bases separating them. The CDR3 loop spans 17 amino acids. Per the germline V gene, CDR1 is SGHVS and CDR2 is FQNEAQ. CDR3 amino acids: CASSWWRNNSGANVLTF. CDR3 DNA: TGTGCCAGCAGCTGGTGGAGGAATAACTCTGGGGCCAACGTCCTGACTTTC.

This clone has more than one count but fewer than ten. CDR3 DNA: TGTGCCAGCTCACCAAACGGCAAAAACATTCAGTACTTC. It specifies CASSPNGKNIQYF. V gene TRBV18 combines with J gene TRBJ2-4; D unclear. This CDR3 region has 13 residues. Germline V gene data show CDR1 as KGHSH and CDR2 as LQKENI. Trimming took 2 bases from V and 3 from J, leaving 5 bases between them.

This rearrangement joins TRBV5-4 to TRBJ2-7; 7 nucleotides agree with TRBD1. The CDR3 sequence is 14 residues long. V gave up 4 bases and J gave up 3 bases; unmatched junction bases: 7. Per germline, CDR1 SGHNT and CDR2 YYREEE (reference sequence). The CDR3: CASSLQGQLYEQYF. CDR3 DNA: TGTGCCAGCAGCCTGCAGGGACAGCTCTACGAGCAGTACTTC.

The chain carries TRBV5-6 and TRBJ2-1; 7 positions agree with TRBD1. This CDR3 contains 13 residues. V dropped 7 bases and J dropped 0; count of bases not matched to a gene: 1. Germline V lookup: CDR1 SGHDT, CDR2 YYEEEE. In DNA, the CDR3 is TGTGCCAGCCGGGACAGCTCCTACAATGAGCAGTTCTTC. It is translated as CASRDSSYNEQFF. Looking up the rest from reference TRBV5-6 and TRBJ2-1 gives the full variable domain: DAGVTQSPTHLIKTRGQQVTLRCSPKSGHDTVSWYQQALGQGPQFIFQYYEEEERQRGNFPDRFSGHQFPNYSSELNVNALLLGDSALYLCASRDSSYNEQFFGPGTRLTVL.

The CDR3 spells CASSPQGAGNQPQHF. For the CDR3, the DNA is TGTGCCAGCAGTCCTCAGGGGGCGGGCAATCAGCCCCAGCATTTT. The chain links TRBV6-5 to TRBJ1-5, with 8 bases matching TRBD1. This CDR3 comprises 15 residues. V lost 5 bases, J lost 2 bases, and 5 bases stayed unmatched. Germline CDR1 MNHEY, CDR2 SVGAGI.

J is TRBJ2-2 and V is TRBV19; D not resolved. Trimming took off 0 bases at V and 3 bases at J, with 8 bases between the two ends. The CDR3 has 15 residues. Germline CDR1 LNHDA, CDR2 SQIVND (reference sequence). CDR3 amino acids: CASSIDTDYTGELFF. The CDR3 DNA reads as TGTGCCAGTAGTATAGATACAGATTACACCGGGGAGCTGTTTTTT.

The V gene is TRBV10-3, the J gene TRBJ2-7, with D hard to call. The germline CDR1 and CDR2 sequences are ENHRY and SYGVKD. There are 15 residues in the CDR3. The V and J ends lost 3 bases and 0 bases respectively, with 12 bases between them. CDR3 in amino acids: CAISDPVLSSYEQYF. The CDR3 nucleotides are TGTGCCATCAGTGACCCGGTCTTAAGCTCCTACGAGCAGTACTTC.

The chain carries TRBV21-1 and TRBJ1-2; the tabulated D call, TRBD1, remains unverified against the DNA. TRBV21-1 is labeled a pseudogene. There are 18 residues in the CDR3. CDR3 nucleotide sequence: TGTGCCAGCAGCAAAGGGGACAGGACATCTGGGGGGCTCTATGGCTACACCTTC. Translating gives CASSKGDRTSGGLYGYTF.

There are a few counts of this clone. V is TRBV6-6 and J is TRBJ2-6; 7 positions agree with TRBD1. The germline gives CDR1 MNHNY, CDR2 SVGAGI (reference sequence). With 7 bases clipped from V and 0 bases from J, the junction kept 6 bases outside the gene matches. This CDR3 has 16 amino acids. DNA for the CDR3: TGTGCCAGCACGGGAACAGGGGCCTCTGGGGCCAACGTCCTGACTTTC. It codes for CASTGTGASGANVLTF.

The chain couples TRBV27 to TRBJ2-1, with 8 bases aligning to TRBD2. V was clipped by 10 bases and J by 0 bases; unmatched bases: 14. Looked up from germline, CDR1 is MNHEY and CDR2 is SMNVEV (reference sequence). This CDR3 has 17 amino acids. The CDR3 loop is CATLTKLSGGSYNEQFF. CDR3 in DNA: TGTGCCACCCTGACCAAATTAAGCGGGGGCTCCTACAATGAGCAGTTCTTC.

The chain joins TRBV7-3 to TRBJ1-2; D is perhaps TRBD1 (6 bases). The CDR3 consists of 11 residues. CDR1 is SGHTA and CDR2 is FQGTGA in the germline V gene. Trimming took off 11 bases at V and 5 bases at J, with 12 bases between the two ends. CDR3 sequence: CAHRDQYGYTF. CDR3 DNA sequence: TGTGCCCACAGGGACCAGTATGGCTACACCTTC.